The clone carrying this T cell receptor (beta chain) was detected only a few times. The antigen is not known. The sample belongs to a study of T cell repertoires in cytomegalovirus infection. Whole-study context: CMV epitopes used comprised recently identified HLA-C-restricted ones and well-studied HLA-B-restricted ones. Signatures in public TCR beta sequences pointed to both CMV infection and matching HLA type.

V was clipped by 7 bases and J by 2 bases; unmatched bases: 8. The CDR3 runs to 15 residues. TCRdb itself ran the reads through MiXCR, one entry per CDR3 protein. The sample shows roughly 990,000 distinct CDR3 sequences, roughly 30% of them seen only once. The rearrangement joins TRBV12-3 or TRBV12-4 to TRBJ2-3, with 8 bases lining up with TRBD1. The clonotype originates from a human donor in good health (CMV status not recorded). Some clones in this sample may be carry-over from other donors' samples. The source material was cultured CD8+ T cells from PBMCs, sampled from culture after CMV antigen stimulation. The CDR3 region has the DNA TGTGCCAGCACGACAGGGGTCGCTTCCACAGATACGCAGTATTTT. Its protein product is CASTTGVASTDTQYF.